A single sample gave rise to the 27 T cell receptor beta chains below, sequenced in a study of blood T cell repertoires in COVID-19. Only in-frame clones appear in the TCRdb table, and some are missing; sequencing was by immunoSEQ multiplex PCR. Here the sample spans 92,000 or so clones, less than 80% being singletons. Sequenced sample: peripheral blood. Every receptor here comes from a woman of 80 years or more with acute or convalescent COVID-19.

This clone has a count of ten or more. The chain is built from TRBV7-3 and TRBJ1-6, with a tentative D call TRBD1 (6 bases). The V and J ends lost 2 bases and 14 bases respectively, with 13 bases between them. Germline CDR1 is SGHTA and CDR2 is FQGTGA. The CDR3 runs to 13 residues. The CDR3 protein is CASSLGQRRALHF. The DNA for the CDR3 is TGTGCCAGCAGCTTAGGACAGCGGCGAGCCCTCCACTTT.

This clone was detected once. CDR3 amino acids: CASSHSGGGYTEAFF. The CDR3 DNA reads TGTGCCAGCAGCCACAGTGGTGGGGGCTACACTGAAGCTTTCTTT. The rearrangement joins TRBV4-2 to TRBJ1-1; TRBD1 is a possible D gene (6 bases). CDR3 length equals 15 residues. The germline gives CDR1 LGHNA, CDR2 YNFKEQ. Trimming cost V 3 bases and J 3 bases, with 14 bases left between them.

This clone has more than one count but fewer than ten. The V and J genes are TRBV4-3 and TRBJ2-5; TRBD2 agrees at 8 bases. The germline V gene encodes CDR1 LGHNA and CDR2 YSLEER. The CDR3 contains 14 residues. V lost 4 bases, J lost 0 bases, and 1 base stayed unmatched. CDR3 bases: TGCGCCAGCAGCCCAGCGGGGGACCAAGAGACCCAGTACTTC. It encodes CASSPAGDQETQYF.

V gene TRBV25-1 combines with J gene TRBJ2-5; no clear D gene. With 8 bases removed from V and 3 bases from J, the gap between germline ends came to 19 bases. Germline loops: CDR1 MGHDK, CDR2 SYGVNS. The CDR3 loop spans 15 amino acids. CDR3 amino acids: CASARATGLEETQYF. The CDR3 coding sequence is TGTGCCAGCGCCCGAGCGACCGGGTTGGAAGAGACCCAGTACTTC. Full variable domain (missing parts from reference TRBV25-1 and TRBJ2-5): EADIYQTPRYLVIGTGKKITLECSQTMGHDKMYWYQQDPGMELHLIHYSYGVNSTEKGDLSSESTVSRIRTEHFPLTLESARPSHTSQYLCASARATGLEETQYFGPGTRLLVL.

As to this clone: Other DNA sequences within the sample encode an identical CDR3. The chain carries TRBV3-1 (or the pseudogene TRBV3-2) and TRBJ1-1; 7 nucleotides line up with TRBD1. V was clipped by 4 bases and J by 1 base; unmatched bases: 3. The CDR3 sequence is 14 residues long. Germline CDR1 LGHDT, CDR2 YNNKEL (reference sequence). Written as DNA, the CDR3 is TGTGCCAGCAGCCGGGGACAGTCGAACACTGAAGCTTTCTTT. The encoded protein is CASSRGQSNTEAFF.

The CDR3 DNA reads TGTGCCAGCATTATGGTAGCGGGGGGCACCGGGGAGCTGTTTTTT. This gives the protein CASIMVAGGTGELFF. The rearrangement uses TRBV27 and TRBJ2-2, with 10 bases aligning to TRBD2. The length of the CDR3 is 15 residues. In germline, CDR1 is MNHEY, CDR2 SMNVEV (reference sequence). The J segment lost 4 bases and the V segment lost 7 bases, leaving 6 bases of the junction unmatched.

The genes are TRBV6-5 and TRBJ1-6; TRBD1 aligns across 7 bases. V dropped 6 bases and J dropped 10; count of bases not matched to a gene: 12. Per germline, CDR1 MNHEY and CDR2 SVGAGI. The CDR3 has 15 amino acids. The CDR3 loop is CASRGAGTVVSPLHF. The CDR3 bases are TGTGCCAGCAGGGGTGCCGGGACAGTGGTCTCACCCCTCCACTTT.

V and J are TRBV28 and TRBJ2-2; 9 bases agree with TRBD1. Germline V gene data show CDR1 as MDHEN and CDR2 as SYDVKM. The CDR3 extends over 16 amino acids. Germline trimming cut 6 bases from V and 1 base from J; bases unmatched to any gene: 6. The CDR3 nucleotides read TGTGCCAGCAGGGCCCCGGGACAGGGGAACACCGGGGAGCTGTTTTTT. Its protein product is CASRAPGQGNTGELFF.

This rearrangement joins TRBV7-6 to TRBJ1-2; D not certain. CDR1 and CDR2 (germline): SGHVS, FNYEAQ. V was pared by 0 bases and J by 0 bases, with 14 bases between. The CDR3 has 17 residues. The CDR3 DNA follows: TGTGCCAGCAGCTTAGCGGGTAAGACAAGAGCTAACTATGGCTACACCTTC. Residues: CASSLAGKTRANYGYTF.

The chain links TRBV27 to TRBJ2-7; D is uncertain. This CDR3 is built from 13 residues. V lost 4 bases, J lost 4 bases, and 11 bases lay in between. Germline loops: CDR1 MNHEY, CDR2 SMNVEV (reference sequence). This CDR3 reads CASSSPEKYEQYF. For the CDR3, the DNA is TGTGCCAGCAGTTCGCCGGAGAAGTACGAGCAGTACTTC.

This chain uses TRBV21-1 with TRBJ2-5; the table's D call, TRBD1, has no DNA check behind it. TRBV21-1 is marked as a pseudogene. CDR3 length: 16 residues. The CDR3 spells CASSTRDRGTQETQYF. CDR3 nucleotide sequence: TGTGCCAGCAGCACCCGGGACAGGGGGACCCAAGAGACCCAGTACTTC.

This clone showed up just a few times. The chain carries TRBV6-2 or TRBV6-3 and TRBJ1-3; D is uncertain. The CDR3 sequence is 16 residues long. Germline CDR1 is MNHEY and CDR2 is SVGEGT. V was shortened by 2 bases and J by 1 base, with 12 bases between the two germline ends. The CDR3 protein is CASSYGMRASGNTIYF. CDR3 sequence (DNA): TGTGCCAGCAGTTACGGGATGCGGGCGTCTGGAAACACCATATATTTT.

The chain employs TRBV3-1 (or the pseudogene TRBV3-2) and TRBJ1-3, with D unresolved. The CDR3 runs 15 residues. V gave up 4 bases and J gave up 3 bases, with 13 bases separating them. The germline CDR1 and CDR2 sequences are LGHDT and YNNKEL (reference sequence). The CDR3 region is CASSPRLDYGNTIYF. Written as DNA, the CDR3 is TGTGCCAGCAGCCCAAGACTGGACTATGGAAACACCATATATTTT.

V gene TRBV19 combines with J gene TRBJ2-2; the match to TRBD1 covers 9 bases. CDR1 is LNHDA and CDR2 is SQIVND in the germline V gene (reference sequence). The trim removed 7 bases at V and 7 bases at J, leaving 10 bases unmatched. The CDR3 runs 15 residues. Here the CDR3 reads CASTTTGGAGGELFF. CDR3 bases: TGTGCCAGTACCACCACAGGGGGCGCCGGCGGGGAGCTGTTTTTT.

The chain's CDR3 is CASSLGGGTYNEQFF. The CDR3 DNA reads as TGCGCCAGCAGCTTGGGCGGGGGAACCTACAATGAGCAGTTCTTC. The chain employs TRBV5-1 and TRBJ2-1; 7 bases agree with TRBD2. CDR1 and CDR2 (germline): SGHRS, YFSETQ. The CDR3 contains 15 residues. V shed 0 bases, J shed 2 bases, and the junction held 2 bases outside the gene matches.

CDR3 region: CASSTALRDSVGYEQYF. Here the CDR3 DNA reads TGTGCCAGTAGTACCGCTCTCCGGGACAGCGTCGGTTACGAGCAGTACTTC. The chain has TRBV19 and TRBJ2-7; 7 nucleotides line up with TRBD1. Trimming removed 4 bases from V and 4 bases from J; junction bases left unmatched: 16. The CDR3 is 17 residues long. Germline V gene lookup returns CDR1 LNHDA and CDR2 SQIVND (reference sequence).

This clone was observed a few times. J is TRBJ1-4 and V is TRBV19, with TRBD1 matching 7 bases. The trim removed 3 bases at V and 7 bases at J, leaving 17 bases unmatched. The CDR3 extends over 18 amino acids. Germline values: CDR1 LNHDA, CDR2 SQIVND (reference sequence). The CDR3 reads CASSMSGTAKTLGEKLFF. CDR3 nucleotides: TGTGCCAGTAGTATGTCTGGGACAGCAAAGACCTTGGGTGAAAAACTGTTTTTT.

The V gene is TRBV19, the J gene TRBJ1-4; 9 nucleotides agree with TRBD1. The junction had 10 bases not matched to a gene; V was cut back by 6 bases and J by 8 bases. This CDR3 spans 15 amino acids. Germline V gene lookup returns CDR1 LNHDA and CDR2 SQIVND (reference sequence). The CDR3 spells CASRPIQGAQEKLFF. DNA of the CDR3: TGTGCCAGTAGGCCTATACAGGGGGCGCAAGAAAAACTGTTTTTT. The variable domain in full, completed from reference TRBV19 and TRBJ1-4, reads DGGITQSPKYLFRKEGQNVTLSCEQNLNHDAMYWYRQDPGQGLRLIYYSQIVNDFQKGDIAEGYSVSREKKESFPLTVTSAQKNPTAFYLCASRPIQGAQEKLFFGSGTQLSVL.

This clone was observed once. The rearrangement links TRBV24-1 to TRBJ1-4; D call uncertain. This CDR3 contains 15 residues. Trimming cost V 2 bases and J 4 bases, with 10 bases left between them. Germline lookup yields CDR1 KGHDR and CDR2 SFDVKD. This CDR3 reads CATSDSDTHNEKLFF. The CDR3 DNA follows: TGTGCCACCAGTGATTCTGACACTCATAATGAAAAACTGTTTTTT.

The CDR3 DNA is TGTGCCAGCTCACCATCCCCGGACAGGGGAAATTCACCCCTCCACTTT. Translated: CASSPSPDRGNSPLHF. The chain uses TRBV18 and TRBJ1-6, with TRBD1 matching over 9 bases. CDR1 is KGHSH, CDR2 LQKENI, per germline. CDR3 length: 16 amino acids. V shed 2 bases and J 7 bases; nucleotides not matched to a gene: 6. Looking up the rest from reference TRBV18 and TRBJ1-6 gives the full variable domain: NAGVMQNPRHLVRRRGQEARLRCSPMKGHSHVYWYRQLPEEGLKFMVYLQKENIIDESGMPKERFSAEFPKEGPSILRIQQVVRGDSAAYFCASSPSPDRGNSPLHFGNGTRLTVT.

In its sample, this clone was seen many times. The J gene is TRBJ1-2, the V gene TRBV2, with D perhaps TRBD1 (5 bases). Germline V gives CDR1 SNHLY, CDR2 FYNNEI. This CDR3 is built from 15 residues. Trimming stripped 6 bases from V and 7 bases from J, with 21 bases between. CDR3 nucleotide sequence: TGTGCCAGCAGGCAGACAGACCTCCCGGGCGGTGGCTACACCTTC. The encoded protein is CASRQTDLPGGGYTF.

The table lists this clone with a few counts. The J gene is TRBJ2-7, the V gene TRBV6-6; TRBD2 aligns across 8 bases. Germline CDR1 and CDR2: MNHNY and SVGAGI (reference sequence). With 7 bases clipped from V and 1 base from J, the junction kept 6 bases outside the gene matches. The CDR3 length is 14 residues. The CDR3 bases are TGTGCCAGCACCTTAGCGGGGCAATCCTACGAGCAGTACTTC. Its protein is CASTLAGQSYEQYF.

V usage is TRBV9 and J usage is TRBJ2-7; the match to TRBD1 covers 8 bases. This CDR3 is built from 16 residues. J gave up 1 base and V 5 bases, and 11 bases lay outside the gene matches. Germline loops: CDR1 SGDLS, CDR2 YYNGEE. CDR3 sequence: CASRDKDRELSYEQYF. DNA for the CDR3: TGTGCCAGCAGAGATAAGGACAGGGAACTATCCTACGAGCAGTACTTC. The whole variable domain, filled in from reference TRBV9 and TRBJ2-7, reads DSGVTQTPKHLITATGQRVTLRCSPRSGDLSVYWYQQSLDQGLQFLIQYYNGEERAKGNILERFSAQQFPDLHSELNLSSLELGDSALYFCASRDKDRELSYEQYFGPGTRLTVT.

V and J are TRBV28 and TRBJ2-7; perhaps TRBD1 as D (5 bases). Germline V gives CDR1 MDHEN, CDR2 SYDVKM. V shed 1 base and J shed 5 bases, with 6 bases lying between them. This CDR3 is 12 amino acids long. The CDR3 DNA sequence: TGTGCCAGCAGTTTATCCAGGGACGAGCAGTACTTC. The encoded protein is CASSLSRDEQYF. Looking up the rest from reference TRBV28 and TRBJ2-7 gives the full variable domain: DVKVTQSSRYLVKRTGEKVFLECVQDMDHENMFWYRQDPGLGLRLIYFSYDVKMKEKGDIPEGYSVSREKKERFSLILESASTNQTSMYLCASSLSRDEQYFGPGTRLTVT.

The gene calls are TRBV7-3 and TRBJ2-7; TRBD2 is a possible D gene (6 bases). V lost 6 bases and J lost 1, with 16 bases in between. This CDR3 spans 15 amino acids. Germline CDR1 is SGHTA and CDR2 is FQGTGA. The CDR3 coding sequence is TGTGCCAGCAGGTTGACCGGGACTCCATCCTACGAGCAGTACTTC. This gives the protein CASRLTGTPSYEQYF.

This clone has only a few counts. This chain uses TRBV7-2 with TRBJ2-1; 8 positions match TRBD2. V lost 5 bases, J lost 5 bases, and 11 bases stayed unmatched. The CDR3 totals 16 residues. CDR1 and CDR2 (germline): SGHTA, FQGNSA. The CDR3: CASSPGSGGVDNEQFF. CDR3 bases: TGTGCCAGCAGCCCCGGGAGCGGGGGTGTGGACAATGAGCAGTTCTTC.

This clone was detected only a few times. The chain is built from TRBV14 and TRBJ2-1; 8 nucleotides match TRBD2. Germline lookup yields CDR1 SGHDN and CDR2 FVKESK. V gave up 1 base and J gave up 10 bases; unmatched junction bases: 3. The CDR3 runs to 13 residues. The CDR3 reads CASSQAGGAEQFF. DNA of the CDR3: TGTGCCAGCAGCCAAGCGGGGGGGGCAGAGCAGTTCTTC.